Below, one T cell receptor (beta chain) is given with its context. Ten or more counts support this clone. The antigen this receptor binds is unknown. The read terminates 3 residues before the CDR3 end, so the remaining end is supplied by the germline J gene. The entry originates in a study of T cell clonality in common variable immunodeficiency (dated by TCRdb to 2013 to 2016). The research as a whole found: Fewer TCRbeta clones were shared among CVID subjects than among healthy controls (p < 0.0001). TCRbeta clonality was higher in CVID subjects than in healthy controls (t-test p = 0.018), and the increase was most characteristic of about a third of subjects. Fewer deletions and N-nucleotide insertions were reportedly observed in CVID TCRbeta sequences, and highly modified clones with 13 or more V deletions were reportedly absent from CVID TCRbeta sequences. According to the authors, finding the cause of the higher clonality in CVID would require sequencing the repertoires of T cell subpopulations. Differences among patients in the CVID cohort limited the correlations between repertoire features and clinical complications. Although equal DNA input was used, an average of approximately 74,000 unique sequences per sample was obtained for controls, compared with about 30,000 for CVID samples.

CDR1 and CDR2 are read off the germline V gene (reference sequence) as LNHDA and SQIVND. The CDR3 holds 13 amino acids from the cysteine to the phenylalanine. Sequencing covers 30 bases of the CDR3, shown here with the frame starting at base 1. The junction carries 13 bases between V and J, which are trimmed by 10 bases and 1 base respectively. Most CVID patients and most healthy controls were of Caucasian heritage. From each donor, 5 to 8 ml of heparinized peripheral whole blood was collected. Genomic DNA from adults with common variable immune deficiency (CVID) and from healthy adult controls was used to sequence TCRbeta CDR3 repertoires. The control group was made up of roughly 22 healthy adult volunteers (about ten male and 12 female) whose ages ranged from roughly 23 to 70 years, with a mean age of roughly 30. Diluted blood was density-centrifuged over Hypaque 1077 or Ficoll-Paque to isolate peripheral blood mononuclear cells. Unsorted mononuclear cells served as the source of genomic DNA, which was extracted either by Qiagen column purification or by a centrifugation-based method.

For sequencing, equivalent amounts of genomic DNA were input from CVID and control samples. For every sample, a 60 bp segment covering the rearranged TCRbeta CDR3 region was amplified and then sequenced. The immunoSEQ assay, a bias-corrected multiplex PCR combined with high-throughput sequencing, was used to amplify TCRbeta. Processing in the source paper ran as follows. Every unique nucleotide sequence counted as a clone and was annotated with V, D and J genes, copy number and frequency. Sequences were labeled productive if in frame, and non-productive if out of frame or containing stop codons. As previously described, Shannon's entropy was used to calculate clonality. The predicted amino acid sequences of productive clones were used to derive the mean CDR3 Kyte-Doolittle hydropathy. Using the R hclust function, scaled V gene usage was clustered hierarchically with Manhattan distance and complete linkage. Sharing of clones by CDR3 amino acid sequence was evaluated by resampling 12 repertoires per group over 100 rounds. The repertoires were searched for some 70 published EBV-specific TCRbeta sequences and fewer than 250 published CMV-specific TCRbeta sequences. Two CVID samples yielding fewer than 10,000 sequences were excluded from analysis, leaving a few dozen CVID repertoires. This is the immuneACCESS table as TCRdb keeps it, with only in-frame sequences that have V and J called. A part of the clones is gone; compared with another copy, unresolved V genes explain less than half, and the rest is unexplained. V and J calls and clone size are as listed in that table; D and trimming were resolved from the DNA. This sample has around 52,000 clones in the table, none counted a single time. About 5.5% of the sample is held by the ten biggest clonotypes.

Sequenced sample: peripheral blood mononuclear cells. The TCR was taken from a person aged 18 to 69 in good health. The chain is assembled from TRBV19 and TRBJ1-1, with the identity of the D gene unclear. The CDR3 protein: CATGRGRNTEAFF. CDR3 DNA (partial): TGTGCCACCGGACGGGGAAGGAACACTGAA.